Listed below are T cell receptor beta chains from one sample, sequenced in a study of T-cell reconstitution after alpha-beta-depleted transplantation in children. TCRdb reanalysed the PCR reads using MiXCR and keeps one entry per CDR3 protein. The data hold hundreds of thousands of distinct CDR3 sequences, with roughly a tenth observed a single time. This material consisted of PBMCs from the stem cell graft donor, taken from the stem cell graft. The receptors were gathered from a human donor who donated a stem cell graft to a child with acute myeloid leukemia. Each CDR3 is given with its conserved first and last residue. The order of the fields is J gene, clone size, D gene, V gene, CDR3 protein, CDR3 DNA. The D gene is left open where the match is weak. For some rows the clone size is stated as once, few or many, or as a class when expanded; others skip it.

>TRBJ2-1|-|TRBD1|TRBV6-2/TRBV6-3
CASSYPGTGDNEQFF
TGTGCCAGCAGTTACCCAGGGACAGGCGACAATGAGCAGTTCTTC
>TRBJ2-1|-|-|TRBV2
CASSEPGSNEQFF
TGTGCCAGCAGTGAACCGGGATCCAATGAGCAGTTCTTC
>TRBJ2-1|-|TRBD2|TRBV7-8
CASSQGLAASYNEQFF
TGTGCCAGCAGCCAAGGACTAGCGGCCTCCTACAATGAGCAGTTCTTC
>TRBJ2-1|-|TRBD2|TRBV20-1
CSVRKRDPGLNEQFF
TGCAGTGTGAGGAAGCGGGATCCTGGTTTGAATGAGCAGTTCTTC
>TRBJ1-4|many|-|TRBV11-2
CASSLEVGPSYEKLFF
TGTGCCAGCAGCTTAGAAGTAGGGCCGTCATATGAAAAACTGTTTTTT
>TRBJ2-1|many|TRBD2|TRBV7-6
CASSRGGTSGSFYEQFF
TGTGCCAGCAGTCGCGGTGGAACTAGCGGGAGTTTCTATGAGCAGTTCTTC
>TRBJ2-7|few|-|TRBV6-2/TRBV6-3
CASSYTAAYEQYF
TGTGCCAGCAGCTATACGGCCGCCTACGAGCAGTACTTC
>TRBJ2-7|few|-|TRBV4-2
CASSTSVEASEQYF
TGTGCCAGCAGCACTTCCGTAGAGGCTAGCGAGCAGTACTTC
>TRBJ2-3|few|TRBD1|TRBV6-1
CASSRPRQGEVGTQYF
TGTGCCAGCAGTCGCCCTCGACAGGGGGAGGTTGGTACGCAGTATTTT
>TRBJ1-2|many|-|TRBV5-1
CASSTRGGNYGYTF
TGCGCCAGCAGTACGAGAGGGGGTAACTATGGCTACACCTTC
>TRBJ1-1|few|-|TRBV7-2
CASTPSGARTEAFF
TGTGCCAGCACCCCTTCGGGCGCCCGTACTGAAGCTTTCTTT
>TRBJ2-1|-|-|TRBV5-1
CASSGGGYYEQFF
TGCGCCAGCAGCGGCGGAGGGTACTACGAGCAGTTCTTC
>TRBJ1-1|few|-|TRBV4-3
CASSQDRKKAFF
TGCGCCAGCAGCCAAGATCGAAAGAAAGCTTTCTTT
>TRBJ2-3|-|-|TRBV7-2
CASSFGSRNTQYF
TGTGCCAGCAGCTTCGGGAGCCGCAATACGCAGTATTTT
>TRBJ2-3|few|-|TRBV28
CATIRPTGGTDTQYF
TGTGCCACCATCCGGCCGACTGGAGGAACAGATACGCAGTATTTT
>TRBJ1-1|-|-|TRBV27
CASSLWAGIDTEAFF
TGTGCCAGCAGTTTATGGGCGGGGATCGACACTGAAGCTTTCTTT
>TRBJ2-7|-|TRBD2|TRBV5-1
CASSPLRLAGGSYEQYF
TGCGCCAGCAGCCCCCTTAGACTAGCGGGAGGGAGCTACGAGCAGTACTTC
>TRBJ1-5|-|-|TRBV6-1
CASSVDGNQPQHF
TGTGCCAGCAGTGTGGACGGAAATCAGCCCCAGCATTTT
>TRBJ2-3|-|TRBD2|TRBV7-7
CASSLGTSSTDSQYF
TGTGCTAGCAGCCTCGGGACTAGCAGCACGGATTCGCAGTATTTT
>TRBJ1-1|many|TRBD1|TRBV5-6
CASSSYRGMATEAFF
TGTGCCAGCAGCTCCTACAGGGGGATGGCCACTGAAGCTTTCTTT
>TRBJ1-5|-|-|TRBV19
CASSTAGGPSNQPQHF
TGTGCCAGTAGTACCGCCGGTGGGCCGAGCAATCAGCCCCAGCATTTT
>TRBJ2-3|-|-|TRBV7-8
CASSAGRRQGRTDTQYF
TGTGCCAGCAGCGCAGGGAGGCGACAGGGTCGCACAGATACGCAGTATTTT
>TRBJ2-7|few|-|TRBV9
CASSVGLANYEQYF
TGTGCCAGCAGCGTAGGCCTAGCGAACTACGAGCAGTACTTC
>TRBJ2-2|few|TRBD2|TRBV20-1
CSAREEAGGPGELFF
TGCAGTGCTAGAGAGGAGGCGGGAGGGCCCGGGGAGCTGTTTTTT